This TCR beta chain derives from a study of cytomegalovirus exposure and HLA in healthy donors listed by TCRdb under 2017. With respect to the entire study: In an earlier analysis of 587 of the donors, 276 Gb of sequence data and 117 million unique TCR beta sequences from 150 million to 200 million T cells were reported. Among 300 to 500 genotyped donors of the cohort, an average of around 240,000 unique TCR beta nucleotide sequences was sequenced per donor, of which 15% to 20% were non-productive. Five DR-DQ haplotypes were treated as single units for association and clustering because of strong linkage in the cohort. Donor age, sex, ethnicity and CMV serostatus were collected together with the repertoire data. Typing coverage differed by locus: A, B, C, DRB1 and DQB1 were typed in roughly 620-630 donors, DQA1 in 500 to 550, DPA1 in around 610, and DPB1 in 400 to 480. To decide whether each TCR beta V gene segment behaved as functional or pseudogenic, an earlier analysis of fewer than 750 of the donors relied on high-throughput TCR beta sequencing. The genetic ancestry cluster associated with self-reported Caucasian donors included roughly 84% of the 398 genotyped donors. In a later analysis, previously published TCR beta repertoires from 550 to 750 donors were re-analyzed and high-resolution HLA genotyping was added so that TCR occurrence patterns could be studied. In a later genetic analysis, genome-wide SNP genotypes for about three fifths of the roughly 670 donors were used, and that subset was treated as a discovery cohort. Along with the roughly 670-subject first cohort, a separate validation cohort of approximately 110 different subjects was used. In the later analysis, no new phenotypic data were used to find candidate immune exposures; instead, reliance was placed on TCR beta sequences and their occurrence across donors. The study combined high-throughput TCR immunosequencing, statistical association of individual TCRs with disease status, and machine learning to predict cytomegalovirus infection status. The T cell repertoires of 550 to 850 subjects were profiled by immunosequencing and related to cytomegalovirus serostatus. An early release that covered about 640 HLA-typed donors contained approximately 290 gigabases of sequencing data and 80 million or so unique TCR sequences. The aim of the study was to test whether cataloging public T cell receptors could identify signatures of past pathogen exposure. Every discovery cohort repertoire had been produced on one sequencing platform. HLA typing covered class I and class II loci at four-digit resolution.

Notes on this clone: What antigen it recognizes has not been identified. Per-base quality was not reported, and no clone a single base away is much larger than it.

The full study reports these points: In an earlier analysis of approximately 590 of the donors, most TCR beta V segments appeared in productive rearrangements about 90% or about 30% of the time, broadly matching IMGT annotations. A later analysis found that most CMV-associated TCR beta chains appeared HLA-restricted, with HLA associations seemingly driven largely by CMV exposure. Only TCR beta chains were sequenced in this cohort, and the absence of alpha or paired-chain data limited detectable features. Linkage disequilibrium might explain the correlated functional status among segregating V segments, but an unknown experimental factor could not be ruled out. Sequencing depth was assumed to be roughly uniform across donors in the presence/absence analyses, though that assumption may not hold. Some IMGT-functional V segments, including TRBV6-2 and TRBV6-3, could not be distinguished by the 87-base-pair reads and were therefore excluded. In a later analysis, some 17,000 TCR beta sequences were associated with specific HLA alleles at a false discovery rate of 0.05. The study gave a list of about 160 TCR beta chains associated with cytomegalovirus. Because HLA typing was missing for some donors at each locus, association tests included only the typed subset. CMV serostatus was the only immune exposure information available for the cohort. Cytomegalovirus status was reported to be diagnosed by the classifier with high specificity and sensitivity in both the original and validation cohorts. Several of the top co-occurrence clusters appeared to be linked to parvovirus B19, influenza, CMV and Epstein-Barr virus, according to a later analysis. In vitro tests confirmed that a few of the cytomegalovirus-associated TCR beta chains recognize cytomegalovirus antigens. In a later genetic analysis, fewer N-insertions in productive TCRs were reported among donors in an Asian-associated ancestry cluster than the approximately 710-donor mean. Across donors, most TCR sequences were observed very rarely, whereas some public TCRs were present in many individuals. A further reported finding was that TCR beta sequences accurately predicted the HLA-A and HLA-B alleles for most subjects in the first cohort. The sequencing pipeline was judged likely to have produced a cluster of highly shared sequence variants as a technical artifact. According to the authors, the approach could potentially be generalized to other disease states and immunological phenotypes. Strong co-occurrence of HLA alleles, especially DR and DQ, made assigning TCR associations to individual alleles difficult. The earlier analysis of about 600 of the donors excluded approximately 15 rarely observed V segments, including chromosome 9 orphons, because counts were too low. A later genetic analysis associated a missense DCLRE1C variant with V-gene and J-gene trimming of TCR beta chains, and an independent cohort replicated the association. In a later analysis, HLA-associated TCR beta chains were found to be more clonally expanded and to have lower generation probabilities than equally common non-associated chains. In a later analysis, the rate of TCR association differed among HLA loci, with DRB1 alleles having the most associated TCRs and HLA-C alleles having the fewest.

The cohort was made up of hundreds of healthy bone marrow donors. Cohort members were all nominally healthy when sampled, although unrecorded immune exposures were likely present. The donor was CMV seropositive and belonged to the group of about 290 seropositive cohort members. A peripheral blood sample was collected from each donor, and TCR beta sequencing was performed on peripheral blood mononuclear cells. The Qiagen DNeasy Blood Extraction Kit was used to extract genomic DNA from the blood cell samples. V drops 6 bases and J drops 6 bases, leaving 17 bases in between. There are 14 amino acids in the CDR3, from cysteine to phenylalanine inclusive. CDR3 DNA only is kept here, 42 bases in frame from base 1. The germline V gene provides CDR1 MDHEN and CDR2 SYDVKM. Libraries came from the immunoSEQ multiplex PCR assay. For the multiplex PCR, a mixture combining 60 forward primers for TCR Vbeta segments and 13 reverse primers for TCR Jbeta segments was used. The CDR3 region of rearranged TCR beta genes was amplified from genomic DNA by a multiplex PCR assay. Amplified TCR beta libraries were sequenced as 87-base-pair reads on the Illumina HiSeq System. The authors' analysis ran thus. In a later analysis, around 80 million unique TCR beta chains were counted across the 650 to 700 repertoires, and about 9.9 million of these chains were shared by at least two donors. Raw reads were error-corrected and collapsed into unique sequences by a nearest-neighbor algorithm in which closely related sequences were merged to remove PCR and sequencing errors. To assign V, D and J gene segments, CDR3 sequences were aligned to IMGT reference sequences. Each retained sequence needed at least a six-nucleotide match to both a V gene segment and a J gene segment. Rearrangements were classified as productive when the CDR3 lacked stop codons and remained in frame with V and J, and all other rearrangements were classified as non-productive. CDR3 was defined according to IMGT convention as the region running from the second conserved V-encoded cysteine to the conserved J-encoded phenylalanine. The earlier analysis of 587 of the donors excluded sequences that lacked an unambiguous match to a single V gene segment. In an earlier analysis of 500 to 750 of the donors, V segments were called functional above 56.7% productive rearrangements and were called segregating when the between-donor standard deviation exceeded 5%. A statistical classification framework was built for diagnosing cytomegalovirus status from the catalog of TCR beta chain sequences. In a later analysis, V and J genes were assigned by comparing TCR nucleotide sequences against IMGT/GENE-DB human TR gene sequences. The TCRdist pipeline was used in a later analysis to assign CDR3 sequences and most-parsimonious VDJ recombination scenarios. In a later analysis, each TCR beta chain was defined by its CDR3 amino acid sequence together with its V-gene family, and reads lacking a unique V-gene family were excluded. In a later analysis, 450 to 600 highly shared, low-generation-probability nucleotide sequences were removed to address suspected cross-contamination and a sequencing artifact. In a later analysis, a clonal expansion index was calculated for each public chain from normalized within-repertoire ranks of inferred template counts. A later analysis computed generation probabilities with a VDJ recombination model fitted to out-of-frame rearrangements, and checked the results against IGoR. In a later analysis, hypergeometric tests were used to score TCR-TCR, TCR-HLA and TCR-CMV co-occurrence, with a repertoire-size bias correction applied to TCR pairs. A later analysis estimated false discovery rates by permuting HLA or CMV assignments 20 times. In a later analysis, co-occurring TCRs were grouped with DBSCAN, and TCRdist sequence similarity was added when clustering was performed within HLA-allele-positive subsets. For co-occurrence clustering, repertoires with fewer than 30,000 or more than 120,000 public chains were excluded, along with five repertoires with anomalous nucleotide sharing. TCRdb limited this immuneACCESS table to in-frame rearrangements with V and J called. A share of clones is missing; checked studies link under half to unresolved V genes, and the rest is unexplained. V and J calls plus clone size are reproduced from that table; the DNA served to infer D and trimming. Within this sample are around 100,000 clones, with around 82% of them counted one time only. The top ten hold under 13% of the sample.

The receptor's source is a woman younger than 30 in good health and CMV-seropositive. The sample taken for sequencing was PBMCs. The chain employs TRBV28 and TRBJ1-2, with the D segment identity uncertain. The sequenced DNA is TGTGCCAGCAGCGATAGAGGACGGGGAGATGGCTACACCTTC. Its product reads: CASSDRGRGDGYTF.